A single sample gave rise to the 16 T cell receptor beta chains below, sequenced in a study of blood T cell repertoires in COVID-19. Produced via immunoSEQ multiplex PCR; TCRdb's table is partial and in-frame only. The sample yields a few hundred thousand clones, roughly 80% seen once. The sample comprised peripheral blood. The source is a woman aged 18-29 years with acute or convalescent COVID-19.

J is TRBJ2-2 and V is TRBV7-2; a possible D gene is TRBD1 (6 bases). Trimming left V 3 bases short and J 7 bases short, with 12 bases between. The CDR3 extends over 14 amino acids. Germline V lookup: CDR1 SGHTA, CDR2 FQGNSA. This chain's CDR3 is CASSFWGQVGELFF. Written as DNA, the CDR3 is TGTGCCAGCAGCTTTTGGGGACAAGTCGGGGAGCTGTTTTTT.

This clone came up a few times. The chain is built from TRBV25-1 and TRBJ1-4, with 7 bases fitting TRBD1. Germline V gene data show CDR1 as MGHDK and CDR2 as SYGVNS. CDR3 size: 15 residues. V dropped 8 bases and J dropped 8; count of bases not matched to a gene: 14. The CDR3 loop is CASVRSSGGDEKLFF. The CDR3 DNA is TGTGCCAGCGTCCGAAGTTCAGGGGGAGACGAAAAACTGTTTTTT.

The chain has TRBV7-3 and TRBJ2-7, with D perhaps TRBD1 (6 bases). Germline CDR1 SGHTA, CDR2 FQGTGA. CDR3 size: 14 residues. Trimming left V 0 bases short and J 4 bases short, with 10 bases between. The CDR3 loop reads CASSLTQGSYEQYF. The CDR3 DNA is TGTGCCAGCAGCTTAACACAGGGCTCGTACGAGCAGTACTTC. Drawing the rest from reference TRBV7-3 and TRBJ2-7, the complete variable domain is GAGVSQTPSNKVTEKGKYVELRCDPISGHTALYWYRQSLGQGPEFLIYFQGTGAADDSGLPNDRFFAVRPEGSVSTLKIQRTERGDSAVYLCASSLTQGSYEQYFGPGTRLTVT.

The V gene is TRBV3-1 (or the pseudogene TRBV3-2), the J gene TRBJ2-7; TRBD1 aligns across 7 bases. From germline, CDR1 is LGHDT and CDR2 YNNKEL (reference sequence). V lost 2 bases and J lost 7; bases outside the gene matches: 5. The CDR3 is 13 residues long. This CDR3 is CASSQSRGWEQYF. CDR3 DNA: TGTGCCAGCAGCCAAAGCAGGGGGTGGGAGCAGTACTTC.

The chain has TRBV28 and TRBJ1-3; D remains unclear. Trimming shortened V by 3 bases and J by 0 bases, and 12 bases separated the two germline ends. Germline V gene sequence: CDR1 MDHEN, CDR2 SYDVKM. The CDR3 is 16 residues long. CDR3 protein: CASSFPKLSSGNTIYF. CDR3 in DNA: TGTGCCAGCAGTTTCCCCAAGCTTAGCTCTGGAAACACCATATATTTT.

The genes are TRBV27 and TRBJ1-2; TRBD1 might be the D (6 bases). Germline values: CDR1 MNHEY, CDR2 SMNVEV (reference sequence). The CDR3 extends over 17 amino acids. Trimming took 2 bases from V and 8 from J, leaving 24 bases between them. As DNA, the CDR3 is TGTGCCAGCAGTTTAACCGGGCAACAGGGTTTTAGAGGGGGCTACACCTTC. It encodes CASSLTGQQGFRGGYTF.

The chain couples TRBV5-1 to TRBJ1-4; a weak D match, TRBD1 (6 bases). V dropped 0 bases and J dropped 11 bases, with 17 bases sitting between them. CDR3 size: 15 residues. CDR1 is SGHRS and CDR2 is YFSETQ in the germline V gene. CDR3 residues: CASSLAGQGLGKLFF. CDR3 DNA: TGCGCCAGCAGCTTGGCCGGGCAGGGGTTAGGGAAACTGTTTTTT. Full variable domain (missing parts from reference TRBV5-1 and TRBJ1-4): KAGVTQTPRYLIKTRGQQVTLSCSPISGHRSVSWYQQTPGQGLQFLFEYFSETQRNKGNFPGRFSGRQFSNSRSEMNVSTLELGDSALYLCASSLAGQGLGKLFFGSGTQLSVL.

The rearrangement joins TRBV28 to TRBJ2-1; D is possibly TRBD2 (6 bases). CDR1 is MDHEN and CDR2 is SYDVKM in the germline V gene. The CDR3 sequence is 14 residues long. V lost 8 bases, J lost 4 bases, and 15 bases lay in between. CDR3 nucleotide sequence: TGTGCCAGCTCCAGGGACTTAAATTACAATGAGCAGTTCTTC. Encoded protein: CASSRDLNYNEQFF.

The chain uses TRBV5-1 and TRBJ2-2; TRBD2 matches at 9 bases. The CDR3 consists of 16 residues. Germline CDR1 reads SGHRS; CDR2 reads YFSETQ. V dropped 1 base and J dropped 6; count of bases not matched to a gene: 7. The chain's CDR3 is CASSLSRLAGSGELFF. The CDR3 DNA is TGCGCCAGCAGCTTGAGTCGCCTAGCGGGGTCCGGGGAGCTGTTTTTT. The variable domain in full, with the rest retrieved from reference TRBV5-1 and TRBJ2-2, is KAGVTQTPRYLIKTRGQQVTLSCSPISGHRSVSWYQQTPGQGLQFLFEYFSETQRNKGNFPGRFSGRQFSNSRSEMNVSTLELGDSALYLCASSLSRLAGSGELFFGEGSRLTVL.

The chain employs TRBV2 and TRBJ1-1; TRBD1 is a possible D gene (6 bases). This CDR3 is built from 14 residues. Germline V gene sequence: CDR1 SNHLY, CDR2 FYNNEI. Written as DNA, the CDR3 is TGTGCAGAAGGAGGTCGGGGGGCAGGCACTGAAGCTTTCTTT. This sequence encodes CAEGGRGAGTEAFF.

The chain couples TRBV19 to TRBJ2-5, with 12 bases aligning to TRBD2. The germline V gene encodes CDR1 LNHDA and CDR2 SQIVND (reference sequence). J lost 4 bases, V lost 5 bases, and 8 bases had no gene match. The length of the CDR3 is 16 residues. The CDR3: CASSSRTGLAGETQYF. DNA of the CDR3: TGTGCCAGTAGTTCCCGGACGGGACTAGCGGGAGAGACCCAGTACTTC. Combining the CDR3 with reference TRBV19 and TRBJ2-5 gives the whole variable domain DGGITQSPKYLFRKEGQNVTLSCEQNLNHDAMYWYRQDPGQGLRLIYYSQIVNDFQKGDIAEGYSVSREKKESFPLTVTSAQKNPTAFYLCASSSRTGLAGETQYFGPGTRLLVL.

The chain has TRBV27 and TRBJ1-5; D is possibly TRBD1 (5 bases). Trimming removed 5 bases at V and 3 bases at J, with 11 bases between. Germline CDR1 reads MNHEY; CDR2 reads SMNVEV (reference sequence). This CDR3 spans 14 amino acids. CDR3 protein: CASSPQEYNQPQHF. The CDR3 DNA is TGTGCCAGCAGTCCACAGGAATACAATCAGCCCCAGCATTTT.

DNA of the CDR3: TGTGCCAGTAGTATTGCCAGGGCCACCTCCTACGAGCAGTACTTC. Its protein product is CASSIARATSYEQYF. The chain couples TRBV19 to TRBJ2-7, with a weak D call TRBD1 (5 bases). Germline CDR1 LNHDA, CDR2 SQIVND (reference sequence). The V end lost 3 bases, the J end lost 0 bases, and 12 bases lay between the germline ends. This CDR3 region has 15 residues.

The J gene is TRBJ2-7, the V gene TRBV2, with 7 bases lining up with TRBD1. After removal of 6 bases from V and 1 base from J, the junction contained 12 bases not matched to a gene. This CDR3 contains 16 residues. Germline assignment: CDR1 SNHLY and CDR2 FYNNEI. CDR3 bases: TGTGCCAGCAGAGAAACATTGGGACAGTGGTCCTACGAGCAGTACTTC. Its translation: CASRETLGQWSYEQYF.

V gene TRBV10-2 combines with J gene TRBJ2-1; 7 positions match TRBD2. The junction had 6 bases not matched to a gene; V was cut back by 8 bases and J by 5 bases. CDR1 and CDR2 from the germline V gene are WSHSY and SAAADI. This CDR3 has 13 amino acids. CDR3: CASCTSVNNEQFF. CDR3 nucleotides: TGCGCCAGCTGTACTAGCGTAAACAATGAGCAGTTCTTC.

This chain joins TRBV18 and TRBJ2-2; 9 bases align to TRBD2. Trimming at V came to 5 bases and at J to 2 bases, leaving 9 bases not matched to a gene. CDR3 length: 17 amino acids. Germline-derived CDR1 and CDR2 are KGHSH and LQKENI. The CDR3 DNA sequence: TGTGCCAGCTCATTCCCAGCGGGAGGACCTAACACCGGGGAGCTGTTTTTT. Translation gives CASSFPAGGPNTGELFF.